The entry below describes one T cell receptor beta chain. Antigen specificity is unknown. This sample was taken from a study of cytomegalovirus exposure and HLA in healthy donors. Overall study findings and caveats: A few chains linked to CMV were shown in vitro to be specific for CMV antigens.

Primers for the PCR totalled 60 Vbeta and 13 Jbeta. The method was immunoSEQ multiplex PCR; TCRdb's version includes in-frame clones alone and lacks a portion of them. This sample has roughly 78,000 clones, with 60% to 75% found just once. This CDR3 is 15 amino acids long. Trimming took 5 bases from V and 7 from J, leaving 17 bases between them. CDR1 and CDR2 from the germline V gene are SEHNR and FQNEAQ (reference sequence). This TCR was recovered from a man aged 40-49 years in good health and CMV-seropositive. Sequenced: PBMCs. The rearrangement links TRBV7-9 to TRBJ1-4, with a tentative D call TRBD1 (5 bases). Written as DNA, the CDR3 is TGTGCCAGCAGCCATTGGACATCCAATCGTGAAAAACTGTTTTTT. Translated, it gives CASSHWTSNREKLFF.